The 10 T cell receptor beta chains presented below share a single source sample, sequenced in a study of blood T cell repertoires in COVID-19. Generated by immunoSEQ multiplex PCR, the TCRdb table keeps only in-frame clones and is missing some. The table records roughly 300,000 clones, approximately 86% of them present only once. Sequencing was done on a sample of peripheral blood. These receptor sequences come from a man aged 18 to 29 with active or convalescent COVID-19.

The rearrangement links TRBV21-1 to TRBJ2-7; the table names TRBD2, a call not compared with the DNA. TRBV21-1 is designated a pseudogene. This CDR3 comprises 15 residues. Here the CDR3 reads CASSTTAGGSYEQYF. CDR3 coding DNA: TGTGCCAGCAGCACGACAGCCGGGGGGTCCTACGAGCAGTACTTC.

This chain joins TRBV15 and TRBJ2-3, with D possibly TRBD1 on 5 matching bases. Germline-derived CDR1 and CDR2 are LNHNV and YYDKDF (reference sequence). Trimming stripped 2 bases from V and 2 bases from J, with 8 bases between. The CDR3 spans 14 residues. CDR3 coding DNA: TGTGCCACCAGCAGACAGGGCTACACAGATACGCAGTATTTT. Its protein product is CATSRQGYTDTQYF.

V and J are TRBV13 and TRBJ2-3, with 7 bases that match TRBD2. The V and J ends lost 6 bases and 6 bases, in that order; junction bases with no gene match: 6. The CDR3 loop spans 13 amino acids. Germline CDR1 is PRHDT and CDR2 is FYEKMQ (reference sequence). CDR3 bases: TGTGCCAGCAGGACCAAACTAGCGGATACGCAGTATTTT. It yields the protein CASRTKLADTQYF.

This chain connects TRBV5-3 to TRBJ1-3, with 7 bases aligning to TRBD1. TRBV5-3 is noted as an ORF with a role that remains uncertain. Trimming at V came to 0 bases and at J to 3 bases, leaving 15 bases not matched to a gene. The CDR3 is made up of 19 amino acids. The CDR3 protein is CARSLGRQGRQISGNTIYF. DNA for the CDR3: TGTGCCAGAAGCTTGGGGCGACAGGGAAGGCAAATTAGTGGAAACACCATATATTTT.

The chain joins TRBV7-3 to TRBJ2-5; 9 bases are a match to TRBD2. The germline V gene has CDR1 SGHTA and CDR2 FQGTGA. The V gene end was trimmed by 4 bases and the J gene end by 4 bases; junction bases not matched to a gene: 19. This CDR3 region has 19 residues. The CDR3 region has the DNA TGTGCCAGCAGCTCCCGAACCGCGGGCGGGGGGGGCCTTGGAGAGACCCAGTACTTC. It translates to CASSSRTAGGGGLGETQYF.

The CDR3, as DNA: TGTGCCAGCAGCTTCCCTAGCTGGCAGGCAGAAATAGAGACCCAGTACTTC. This codes for CASSFPSWQAEIETQYF. V gene TRBV7-3 combines with J gene TRBJ2-5, with D possibly being TRBD2 (5 bases). V was trimmed by 3 bases and J by 4 bases, leaving 21 bases between them. This CDR3 is 17 amino acids long. CDR1 SGHTA and CDR2 FQGTGA come from the germline V gene.

This clone was detected only once. This sequence joins TRBV7-7 and TRBJ2-2; TRBD2 matches at 7 bases. The CDR3 contains 16 residues. Trimming took 2 bases from V and 7 from J; bases not matched to a gene: 10. Germline V lookup: CDR1 SSHAT, CDR2 FNYEAQ (reference sequence). The CDR3 bases are TGTGCCAGCAGCTTACTTGAGGGAGGGGATGGCGGGGAGCTGTTTTTT. Translation gives CASSLLEGGDGGELFF.

The chain couples TRBV9 to TRBJ1-6; D is possibly TRBD1 (5 bases). The CDR3 loop spans 15 amino acids. Trimming removed 0 bases from V and 11 bases from J, with 15 bases in between. Germline V gives CDR1 SGDLS, CDR2 YYNGEE. The CDR3 DNA sequence: TGTGCCAGCAGCGTAGACGAGGGGTCGGGGGCACCCCTCCACTTT. This encodes CASSVDEGSGAPLHF. Full variable domain (missing parts from reference TRBV9 and TRBJ1-6): DSGVTQTPKHLITATGQRVTLRCSPRSGDLSVYWYQQSLDQGLQFLIQYYNGEERAKGNILERFSAQQFPDLHSELNLSSLELGDSALYFCASSVDEGSGAPLHFGNGTRLTVT.

V is TRBV7-9 and J is TRBJ2-1; D gene ambiguous. Trimming cost V 8 bases and J 2 bases, with 16 bases left between them. The CDR3 runs to 15 residues. Germline lookup yields CDR1 SEHNR and CDR2 FQNEAQ (reference sequence). The CDR3: CASLAFGLAYNEQFF. CDR3 nucleotide sequence: TGTGCCAGCCTTGCTTTTGGCTTGGCCTACAATGAGCAGTTCTTC.

V usage is TRBV7-6 and J usage is TRBJ2-1; 10 bases are shared with TRBD1. Germline assignment: CDR1 SGHVS and CDR2 FNYEAQ. This CDR3 comprises 16 residues. Trimming at V came to 5 bases and at J to 5 bases, leaving 9 bases not matched to a gene. The CDR3 nucleotides are TGTGCCAGCAGCACCTCACGGGACAGGGGAAACAATGAGCAGTTCTTC. Its protein is CASSTSRDRGNNEQFF.